A single sample is the source of the 32 T cell receptor beta chains below, sequenced in a study of blood T cell repertoires in COVID-19 (dated by TCRdb to about 2020). Libraries came from the immunoSEQ multiplex PCR assay. What TCRdb holds here is the immuneACCESS table cut down to in-frame rearrangements. Part of the clones is not present; checked against another copy, under half of the missing clones reflect an unresolved V gene, and the others are unexplained. The sample table lists about 41,000 clones, about 83% of them with a count of one. 35% to 45% of the sample comes from the top ten. Sequencing input: peripheral blood. The receptors derive from a woman aged 80 or over with active or convalescent COVID-19.

V usage is TRBV12-5 and J usage is TRBJ1-5, with TRBD1 as a possible D gene (6 bases). The germline CDR1 and CDR2 sequences are LGHNT and FRNRAP. The V end was cut by 4 bases, the J end by 2 bases, with 6 bases between. The CDR3 is 13 amino acids. The CDR3 nucleotides read TGTGCTAGTGGTTCAGGGGGCAATCAGCCCCAGCATTTT. Protein product: CASGSGGNQPQHF.

The genes are TRBV7-9 and TRBJ2-7; possible D gene TRBD1, 5 bases. V dropped 1 base and J dropped 0 bases, with 13 bases sitting between them. Germline CDR1 is SEHNR and CDR2 is FQNEAQ (reference sequence). The CDR3 is 16 amino acids. In DNA, the CDR3 is TGTGCCAGCAGCTTAGTCGGACAAGGCCCCTCCTACGAGCAGTACTTC. The encoded protein is CASSLVGQGPSYEQYF. Combining the CDR3 with reference TRBV7-9 and TRBJ2-7 gives the whole variable domain DTGVSQNPRHKITKRGQNVTFRCDPISEHNRLYWYRQTLGQGPEFLTYFQNEAQLEKSRLLSDRFSAERPKGSFSTLEIQRTEQGDSAMYLCASSLVGQGPSYEQYFGPGTRLTVT.

The genes are TRBV6-5 and TRBJ1-1; 7 bases are shared with TRBD1. The V gene end was trimmed by 6 bases and the J gene end by 11 bases; junction bases not matched to a gene: 12. Germline-derived CDR1 and CDR2 are MNHEY and SVGAGI. The CDR3 has 13 amino acids. This CDR3 is CASSPTQQGPAFF. CDR3 bases: TGTGCCAGCAGCCCCACCCAACAGGGGCCGGCTTTCTTT.

The chain has TRBV28 and TRBJ2-7, with 10 bases fitting TRBD1. CDR3 size: 14 residues. The V segment lost 5 bases and the J segment 4 bases; nucleotides outside the gene matches: 5. Germline CDR1 is MDHEN and CDR2 is SYDVKM. The CDR3 DNA sequence: TGTGCCAGCAGTCCATGGGACAGGGGTTACGAGCAGTACTTC. Protein sequence: CASSPWDRGYEQYF.

The chain uses TRBV6-9 and TRBJ2-5, with 8 bases that match TRBD1. Per germline, CDR1 MNHGY and CDR2 SVAAGI. V shed 7 bases, J shed 0 bases, and the junction held 7 bases outside the gene matches. The CDR3 totals 15 residues. Written as DNA, the CDR3 is TGTGCCAGCATTGAGACAGGGGAGTACCAAGAGACCCAGTACTTC. This codes for CASIETGEYQETQYF.

J is TRBJ2-7 and V is TRBV3-1 (or the pseudogene TRBV3-2), with a weak D call TRBD2 (6 bases). The V end lost 1 base, the J end lost 6 bases, and 19 bases lay between the germline ends. The CDR3 is made up of 16 amino acids. Germline V gives CDR1 LGHDT, CDR2 YNNKEL (reference sequence). The CDR3 DNA is TGTGCCAGCAGCCAAGTTGGAGCCGGGGGTGGGAGCGAGCAGTACTTC. It codes for CASSQVGAGGGSEQYF.

The chain employs TRBV19 and TRBJ1-3; D not resolved. CDR1 and CDR2 from the germline V gene are LNHDA and SQIVND (reference sequence). This CDR3 is built from 14 residues. V shed 3 bases and J shed 0 bases, with 6 bases lying between them. The CDR3 region is CASSIESSGNTIYF. In DNA form, the CDR3 reads TGTGCCAGTAGTATCGAGAGCTCTGGAAACACCATATATTTT.

V is TRBV2 and J is TRBJ2-7; 10 nucleotides match TRBD1. V gave up 7 bases and J gave up 4 bases; unmatched junction bases: 10. CDR3 length: 15 residues. CDR1 and CDR2 (germline): SNHLY, FYNNEI. The chain's CDR3 is CASNRGTGVNYEQYF. CDR3 DNA sequence: TGTGCCAGCAACCGCGGGACAGGGGTGAATTACGAGCAGTACTTC.

The V and J genes are TRBV4-1 and TRBJ1-1; perhaps TRBD1 as D (5 bases). The CDR3 loop spans 15 amino acids. The V gene's germline CDR1 is MGHRA and CDR2 YSYEKL. With 1 base removed from V and 4 bases from J, the gap between germline ends came to 13 bases. The CDR3 reads CASSQGMGGVTEAFF. The CDR3 nucleotides are TGCGCCAGCAGCCAAGGGATGGGGGGTGTCACTGAAGCTTTCTTT.

This clone came up a few times. This rearrangement joins TRBV11-2 to TRBJ2-3; TRBD1 matches 10 bases. The CDR3 runs 19 residues. From germline, CDR1 is SGHAT and CDR2 FQNNGV. V lost 4 bases and J lost 2; bases outside the gene matches: 15. Here the CDR3 DNA reads TGTGCCAGCAGCTCAATAAGGGGCCGGGACAGGGGTCACACAGATACGCAGTATTTT. It translates to CASSSIRGRDRGHTDTQYF. The full variable domain, with the rest looked up from reference TRBV11-2 and TRBJ2-3, is EAGVAQSPRYKIIEKRQSVAFWCNPISGHATLYWYQQILGQGPKLLIQFQNNGVVDDSQLPKDRFSAERLKGVDSTLKIQPAKLEDSAVYLCASSSIRGRDRGHTDTQYFGPGTRLTVL.

This clone was found a few times. J is TRBJ2-1 and V is TRBV19; unclear D gene. The CDR3 runs 14 residues. Germline V gives CDR1 LNHDA, CDR2 SQIVND (reference sequence). Trimming pared 5 bases from V and 7 bases from J, leaving 15 bases between. The CDR3, as DNA: TGTGCCAGTAGTCCAGTACTAAGCTGGAATGAGCAGTTCTTC. Residues: CASSPVLSWNEQFF.

The gene calls are TRBV19 and TRBJ2-2; perhaps TRBD1 as D (5 bases). V was clipped by 2 bases and J by 1 base, with 5 bases between them. The CDR3 totals 14 residues. Germline V gene sequence: CDR1 LNHDA, CDR2 SQIVND (reference sequence). DNA of the CDR3: TGTGCCAGTAGTATACAGGGGAACACCGGGGAGCTGTTTTTT. As protein: CASSIQGNTGELFF.

CDR3 DNA: TGTGCCAGCAGTGAAGGACAGGGCCCTGAAGCTTTCTTT. Translation gives CASSEGQGPEAFF. The chain combines TRBV2 with TRBJ1-1; 7 bases map to TRBD1. CDR3 length: 13 amino acids. J was trimmed by 6 bases and V by 1 base; bases with no gene match: 2. Germline loops: CDR1 SNHLY, CDR2 FYNNEI.

This chain links TRBV14 with TRBJ1-2, with D tentatively TRBD1 (6 bases). Germline CDR1 and CDR2: SGHDN and FVKESK. Trimming took 4 bases from V and 7 from J, leaving 10 bases between them. CDR3 length: 12 amino acids. The CDR3 coding sequence is TGTGCCAGCAGCCCTGCGGGGGCTGGCTACACCTTC. Protein product: CASSPAGAGYTF.

CDR3 bases: TGTGCCATCAGAGGCGGGAGGGCCTTGGATGAGCAGTTCTTC. Its translation: CAIRGGRALDEQFF. The chain employs TRBV10-3 and TRBJ2-1; 9 positions match TRBD2. Germline V gene sequence: CDR1 ENHRY, CDR2 SYGVKD. Trimming cost V 6 bases and J 8 bases; bases outside gene matches: 8. CDR3 length: 14 residues.

The J gene is TRBJ2-7, the V gene TRBV2, with D tentatively TRBD2 (5 bases). The length of the CDR3 is 14 residues. Trimming cost V 4 bases and J 6 bases, with 16 bases left between them. CDR1 is SNHLY, CDR2 FYNNEI, per germline. CDR3 DNA: TGTGCCAGCAGTGTTGCCCCGGGAAGGGCCGAGCAGTACTTC. Translating it yields CASSVAPGRAEQYF.

The CDR3 here is CASSLALGYQPQHF. The CDR3 bases are TGTGCCAGCAGCTTAGCGCTTGGCTATCAGCCCCAGCATTTT. The gene calls are TRBV7-2 and TRBJ1-5, with unresolved D. Trimming cost V 0 bases and J 5 bases, with 8 bases left between them. Germline V gene sequence: CDR1 SGHTA, CDR2 FQGNSA. CDR3 size: 14 residues.

This clone came up once. The chain carries TRBV20-1 and TRBJ2-7; 8 bases agree with TRBD2. The germline CDR1 and CDR2 sequences are DFQATT and SNEGSKA (reference sequence). The CDR3 extends over 10 amino acids. The trim removed 6 bases at V and 7 bases at J, leaving 2 bases unmatched. This chain's CDR3 is CSAEREEQYF. CDR3 nucleotides: TGCAGTGCGGAGCGGGAGGAGCAGTACTTC.

This clone came up many times. This rearrangement joins TRBV11-3 to TRBJ2-5; TRBD2 agrees at 7 bases. The germline V gene encodes CDR1 SGHNT and CDR2 YENEEA. V shed 5 bases, J shed 3 bases, and the junction held 3 bases outside the gene matches. The CDR3 contains 13 residues. The CDR3 spells CASSRREEETQYF. CDR3 DNA sequence: TGTGCCAGCAGCCGTCGGGAGGAAGAGACCCAGTACTTC.

The rearrangement uses TRBV10-3 and TRBJ1-5; a weak D match, TRBD1 (5 bases). Between the trimmed V and J ends, which lost 8 bases and 3 bases, there was a span of 11 bases. Germline values: CDR1 ENHRY, CDR2 SYGVKD. The CDR3 has 13 residues. CDR3 sequence: CAIPRGFNQPQHF. The CDR3 region has the DNA TGTGCCATCCCGCGGGGGTTCAATCAGCCCCAGCATTTT.

V usage is TRBV11-2 and J usage is TRBJ1-4, with 7 positions matching TRBD1. After removal of 5 bases from V and 0 bases from J, the junction contained 6 bases not matched to a gene. The CDR3 is 16 amino acids. The germline gives CDR1 SGHAT, CDR2 FQNNGV. CDR3 loop: CASSLGQAATNEKLFF. CDR3 nucleotides: TGTGCCAGCAGCCTCGGACAGGCTGCAACTAATGAAAAACTGTTTTTT.

This clone appeared once. V gene TRBV28 combines with J gene TRBJ2-7; 11 nucleotides line up with TRBD1. This CDR3 spans 15 amino acids. Germline V gene lookup returns CDR1 MDHEN and CDR2 SYDVKM. V lost 5 bases, J lost 3 bases, and 6 bases stayed unmatched. CDR3 sequence (DNA): TGTGCCAGCAGTCAGACGGGACAGGGGGACTACGAGCAGTACTTC. Translation gives CASSQTGQGDYEQYF.

The chain couples TRBV7-2 to TRBJ1-4; 9 bases match TRBD1. Trimming took 6 bases from V and 6 from J; bases not matched to a gene: 5. Looked up from germline, CDR1 is SGHTA and CDR2 is FQGNSA. The CDR3 has 14 residues. The CDR3 sequence is CASRKGQGYEKLFF. CDR3 in DNA: TGTGCCAGCAGGAAAGGACAGGGGTATGAAAAACTGTTTTTT. The full variable domain, its missing parts supplied by reference TRBV7-2 and TRBJ1-4, is GAGVSQSPSNKVTEKGKDVELRCDPISGHTALYWYRQSLGQGLEFLIYFQGNSAPDKSGLPSDRFSAERTGGSVSTLTIQRTQQEDSAVYLCASRKGQGYEKLFFGSGTQLSVL.

V is TRBV6-2 or TRBV6-3 and J is TRBJ2-3; TRBD2 agrees at 15 bases. This CDR3 has 17 residues. With 4 bases clipped from V and 6 bases from J, the junction kept 8 bases outside the gene matches. Looked up from germline, CDR1 is MNHEY and CDR2 is SVGEGT. CDR3 sequence (DNA): TGTGCCAGCAGTTCAGGAGGGACTAGCGGGAGGTTGGATACGCAGTATTTT. This gives the protein CASSSGGTSGRLDTQYF.

The V and J genes are TRBV5-4 and TRBJ1-1; D unclear. Trimming took 7 bases from V and 1 from J, leaving 14 bases between them. The CDR3 has 14 amino acids. Germline V gene data show CDR1 as SGHNT and CDR2 as YYREEE (reference sequence). The DNA of the CDR3 is TGTGCCAGCTCCCACGGGTCATCGAACACTGAAGCTTTCTTT. It codes for CASSHGSSNTEAFF.

This clone showed up just a few times. The chain is built from TRBV19 and TRBJ1-2; the match to TRBD1 covers 10 bases. CDR3 length equals 14 residues. J gave up 5 bases and V 5 bases, and 5 bases lay outside the gene matches. Germline V gene data show CDR1 as LNHDA and CDR2 as SQIVND (reference sequence). The CDR3 loop reads CASSQTGGGYGYTF. In DNA form, the CDR3 reads TGTGCCAGTAGTCAGACAGGGGGCGGTTATGGCTACACCTTC.

The chain has TRBV28 and TRBJ2-7; 7 bases agree with TRBD1. This CDR3 has 16 amino acids. V lost 2 bases to trimming and J lost 3 bases; unmatched junction nucleotides: 10. The germline CDR1 and CDR2 sequences are MDHEN and SYDVKM. In DNA form, the CDR3 reads TGTGCCAGCAGTTTACCGAATTCCGGGACAGACTACGAGCAGTACTTC. Translated: CASSLPNSGTDYEQYF. The whole variable domain, filled in from reference TRBV28 and TRBJ2-7, reads DVKVTQSSRYLVKRTGEKVFLECVQDMDHENMFWYRQDPGLGLRLIYFSYDVKMKEKGDIPEGYSVSREKKERFSLILESASTNQTSMYLCASSLPNSGTDYEQYFGPGTRLTVT.

This chain uses TRBV9 with TRBJ1-6, with 7 bases matching TRBD1. V gave up 0 bases and J gave up 10 bases; unmatched junction bases: 4. CDR3 length equals 14 residues. Looked up from germline, CDR1 is SGDLS and CDR2 is YYNGEE. This CDR3 reads CASSVGQGGSPLHF. CDR3 bases: TGTGCCAGCAGCGTAGGACAGGGTGGGTCACCCCTCCACTTT. The whole variable domain, filled in from reference TRBV9 and TRBJ1-6, reads DSGVTQTPKHLITATGQRVTLRCSPRSGDLSVYWYQQSLDQGLQFLIQYYNGEERAKGNILERFSAQQFPDLHSELNLSSLELGDSALYFCASSVGQGGSPLHFGNGTRLTVT.

The chain links TRBV7-9 to TRBJ1-1; the D is unclear. CDR1 is SEHNR and CDR2 is FQNEAQ in the germline V gene (reference sequence). There are 13 residues in the CDR3. V was trimmed by 5 bases and J by 4 bases, leaving 11 bases between them. The CDR3 loop reads CASSARVVTEAFF. CDR3 nucleotides: TGTGCCAGCAGCGCCCGAGTGGTCACTGAAGCTTTCTTT.

The CDR3 reads CASREQTGVNTEAFF. The CDR3 bases are TGTGCCAGCAGGGAACAGACAGGGGTTAACACTGAAGCTTTCTTT. The chain joins TRBV2 to TRBJ1-1; 8 bases line up with TRBD1. CDR1 is SNHLY and CDR2 is FYNNEI in the germline V gene. The CDR3 is made up of 15 amino acids. Trimming at V came to 6 bases and at J to 2 bases, leaving 8 bases not matched to a gene. Full variable domain (remainder filled in from reference TRBV2 and TRBJ1-1): EPEVTQTPSHQVTQMGQEVILRCVPISNHLYFYWYRQILGQKVEFLVSFYNNEISEKSEIFDDQFSVERPDGSNFTLKIRSTKLEDSAMYFCASREQTGVNTEAFFGQGTRLTVV.

This rearrangement joins TRBV7-8 to TRBJ1-1; 10 nucleotides agree with TRBD1. There are 12 residues in the CDR3. Trimming at V came to 3 bases and at J to 9 bases, leaving 1 base not matched to a gene. Germline V gene lookup returns CDR1 SGHVS and CDR2 FQNEAQ. CDR3 in amino acids: CASSLGQGKAFF. CDR3 DNA: TGTGCCAGCAGCTTGGGACAGGGGAAAGCTTTCTTT.

The chain carries TRBV20-1 and TRBJ1-1; D is possibly TRBD1 (5 bases). Germline loops: CDR1 DFQATT, CDR2 SNEGSKA (reference sequence). V was clipped by 3 bases and J by 7 bases, with 9 bases between them. The CDR3 is made up of 11 amino acids. CDR3 nucleotide sequence: TGCAGTGCTAGGGGACTGGGTGAAGCTTTCTTT. It is translated as CSARGLGEAFF.